This T cell receptor beta chain is from a study of blood T cell repertoires in COVID-19 (dated by TCRdb to 2020 to 2021). A note on the overall study: Samples covering the acute and convalescent phases of COVID-19 were provided by collaborators in the United States, Italy and Spain. The material from the prospective study consisted of cDNA or gDNA derived from T cells, B-cell-depleted T cells, or PBMCs. Deeply sampled blood TCRbeta repertoires from subjects exposed to, actively infected with, or recovered from COVID-19 were included in the dataset. The repertoires were made available in a free public database intended to serve as a resource for research on the immune response to SARS-CoV-2. Samples came from the ongoing ImmuneRACE study (first 160 participants) plus 1,254 subjects from 6 global collaborators. Nearly every sample came with metadata listing a de-identified subject ID, COVID-19 status, age in years and sex. Where available, HLA class I and class II types were obtained from metadata supplied by the sample provider rather than from assay-based typing. On the study overall, not on this receptor specifically: The quantity of clinical and demographic metadata differed by source and by participant and was supplied without curation.

Comment on this clone: Its antigen remains unidentified. Qualities for individual bases were not recorded, and no much larger clone is one base off.

Another Seattle source contributed samples from volunteer blood donors who had recovered from COVID-19. Whole blood was collected in K2EDTA tubes by collaborating institutions according to the institutions' own protocols. For TCRbeta analysis, collaborators shipped samples in one of three forms: frozen whole blood, isolated PBMCs, or DNA extracted from either of those sample types. TCRbeta CDR3 regions were amplified from genomic DNA using the immunoSEQ Assay, a bias-controlled multiplex PCR. The authors processed their data as follows. Within the assay, amplification of reference gene primers was used to estimate how many nucleated cells each sample contained. To quantify the absolute abundance of each unique TCRbeta CDR3 rearrangement, sequence reads were collapsed and filtered. For each sample, productive Simpson clonality was calculated as the square root of Simpson's diversity index over productive rearrangements. TCRdb retrieved this table from immuneACCESS and kept in-frame rearrangements only. Not all clones are present; in checked studies, unresolved V genes account for under half, and no reason is known for the remainder. The D gene and trimming were derived from the DNA, and the V and J assignments and clone size from that table. This sample has about 260,000 clones in its table, and about 88% of those were observed once. The ten largest account for roughly 4% of the sample.

There are 20 amino acids in the CDR3, from cysteine to phenylalanine inclusive. Only the CDR3 part of the read is kept: 60 bases, read in frame from the first base. V is trimmed back by 4 bases and J by 0 bases, and the junction contains 15 bases that no gene match accounts for. Sequences LGHDT (CDR1) and YNNKEL (CDR2) are obtained from the germline V gene (reference sequence). The sequencing sample was made of peripheral blood. Here the chain combines TRBV3-1 (or the pseudogene TRBV3-2) and TRBJ1-6, and 7 bases in between align with TRBD1. The sequence was obtained from a man aged 55 to 70 who had recovered from COVID-19. The CDR3 reads CASSPFGRGVRGSYNSPLHF. The nucleotides are TGTGCCAGCAGCCCCTTCGGCAGGGGGGTAAGGGGCTCCTATAATTCACCCCTCCACTTT.